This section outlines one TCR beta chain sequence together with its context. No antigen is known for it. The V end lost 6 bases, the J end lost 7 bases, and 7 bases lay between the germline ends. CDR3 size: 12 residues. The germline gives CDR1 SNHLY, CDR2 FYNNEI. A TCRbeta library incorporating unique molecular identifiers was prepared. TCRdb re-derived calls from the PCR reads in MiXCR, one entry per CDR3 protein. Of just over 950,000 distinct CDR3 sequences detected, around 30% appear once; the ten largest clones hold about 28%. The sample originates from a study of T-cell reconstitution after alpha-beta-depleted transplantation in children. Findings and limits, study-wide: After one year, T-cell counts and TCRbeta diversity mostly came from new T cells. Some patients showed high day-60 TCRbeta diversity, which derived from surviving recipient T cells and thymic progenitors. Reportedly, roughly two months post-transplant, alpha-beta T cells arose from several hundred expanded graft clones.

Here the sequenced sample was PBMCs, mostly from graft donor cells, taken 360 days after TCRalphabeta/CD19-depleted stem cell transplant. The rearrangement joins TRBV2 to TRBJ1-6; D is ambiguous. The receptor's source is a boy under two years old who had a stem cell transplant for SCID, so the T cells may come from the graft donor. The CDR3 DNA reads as TGTGCCAGCAGCCGGTTAAATTCACCCCTCCACTTT. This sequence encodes CASSRLNSPLHF.